This T cell receptor (beta chain) was profiled in a study of T cell changes during pregnancy in multiple sclerosis. Sequenced by immunoSEQ multiplex PCR; TCRdb stores in-frame clones only, minus some. This table has 40,000 to 50,000 clones, 80% to 95% appearing once. V lost 10 bases and J lost 2; bases outside the gene matches: 9. CDR1 is SNHLY and CDR2 is FYNNEI in the germline V gene. The CDR3 is 14 amino acids. The source of this sequence is a female donor with multiple sclerosis, enrolled in a pregnancy study. This specimen consisted of CD8+ T cells from peripheral blood mononuclear cells, obtained after pregnancy. The chain recombines TRBV2 with TRBJ2-3; 7 bases line up with TRBD1. CDR3 DNA sequence: TGTGCCACCGGGACAGATGCTCACACAGATACGCAGTATTTT. Translated, it gives CATGTDAHTDTQYF.